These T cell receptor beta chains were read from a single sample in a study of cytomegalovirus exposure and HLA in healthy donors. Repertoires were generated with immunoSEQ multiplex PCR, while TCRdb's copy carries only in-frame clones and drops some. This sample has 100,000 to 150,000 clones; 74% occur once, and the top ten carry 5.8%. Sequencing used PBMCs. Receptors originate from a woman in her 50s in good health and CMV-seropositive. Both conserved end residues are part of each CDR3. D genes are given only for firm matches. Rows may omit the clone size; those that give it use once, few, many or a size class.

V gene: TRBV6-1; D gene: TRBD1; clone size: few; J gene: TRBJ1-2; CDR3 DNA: TGTGCCAGCAGCGACAGGGACTATGGCTACACCTTC; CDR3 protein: CASSDRDYGYTF
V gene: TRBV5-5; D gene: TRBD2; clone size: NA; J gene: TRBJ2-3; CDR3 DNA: TGTGCCAGCAGCCGACTAGCGGGGGTGGATACGCAGTATTTT; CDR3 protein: CASSRLAGVDTQYF
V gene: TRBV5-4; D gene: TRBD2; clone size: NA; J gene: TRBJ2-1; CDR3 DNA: TGTGCCAGCACCTCGGGGGGGCTGAGTTCGAATGAGCAGTTCTTC; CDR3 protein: CASTSGGLSSNEQFF
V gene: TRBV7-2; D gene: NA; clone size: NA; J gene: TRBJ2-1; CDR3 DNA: TGTGCCAGCAGCTGGCTGAGCGCGGAGGTAGACAATGAGCAGTTCTTC; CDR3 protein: CASSWLSAEVDNEQFF
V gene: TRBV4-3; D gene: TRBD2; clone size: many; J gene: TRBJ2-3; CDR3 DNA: TGCGCCAGCAGCCAACTAGCGGGGGGGGTAGATACGCAGTATTTT; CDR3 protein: CASSQLAGGVDTQYF
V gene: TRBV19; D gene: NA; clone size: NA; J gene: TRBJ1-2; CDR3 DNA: TGTGCCAGTAGTCCATGGGTTGGGCAGGCGGGAGTTAACGGCTACACCTTC; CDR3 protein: CASSPWVGQAGVNGYTF
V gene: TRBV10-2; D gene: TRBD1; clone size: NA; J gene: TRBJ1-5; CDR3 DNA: TGCGCCAGCAGTGAAGGGACAGATCAGCCCCAGCATTTT; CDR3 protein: CASSEGTDQPQHF
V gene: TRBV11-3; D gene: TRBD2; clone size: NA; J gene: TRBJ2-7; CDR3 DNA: TGTGCCAGCAGCTCTCGGACTAGCACCGCTTCCTACGAGCAGTACTTC; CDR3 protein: CASSSRTSTASYEQYF
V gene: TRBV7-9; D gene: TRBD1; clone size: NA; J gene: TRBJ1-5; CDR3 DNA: TGTGCCAGCAGCCCAGGACAGGGGATGGCCAATCAGCCCCAGCATTTT; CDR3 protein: CASSPGQGMANQPQHF
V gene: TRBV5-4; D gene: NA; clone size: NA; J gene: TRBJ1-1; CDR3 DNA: TGTGCCAGCAGCAGGAGGGGGGGCGTAGGGAACACTGAAGCTTTCTTT; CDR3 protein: CASSRRGGVGNTEAFF
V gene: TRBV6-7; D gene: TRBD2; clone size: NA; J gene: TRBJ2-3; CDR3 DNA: TGTGCCAGTCGGGGGGGGGAGGGCAATACGCAGTATTTT; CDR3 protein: CASRGGEGNTQYF
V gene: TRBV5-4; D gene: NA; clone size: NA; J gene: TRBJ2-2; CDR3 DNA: TGTGCCAGCAGCGCGCCATTAGCGCCCGGGGAGCTGTTTTTT; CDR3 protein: CASSAPLAPGELFF
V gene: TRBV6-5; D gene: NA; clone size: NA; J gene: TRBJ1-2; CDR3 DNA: TGTGCCAGCAGCCCCCTTCGGGGCTATGGCTACACCTTC; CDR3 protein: CASSPLRGYGYTF
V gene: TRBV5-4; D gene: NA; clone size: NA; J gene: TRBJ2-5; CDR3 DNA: TGTGCCAGCAGCCCACAGGTACAAGAGACCCAGTACTTC; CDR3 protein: CASSPQVQETQYF
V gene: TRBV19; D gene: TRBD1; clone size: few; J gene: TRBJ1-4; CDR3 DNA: TGTGCCAGCCGGGACAGGGTTTTCGTGGAAAAACTGTTTTTT; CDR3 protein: CASRDRVFVEKLFF
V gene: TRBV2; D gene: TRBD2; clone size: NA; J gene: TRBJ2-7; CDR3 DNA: TGTGCCAGCAAGGAGCTGACTAGCGGGGGAGAGCAGTACTTC; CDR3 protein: CASKELTSGGEQYF
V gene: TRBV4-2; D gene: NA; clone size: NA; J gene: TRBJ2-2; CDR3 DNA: TGTGCCAGCAGCCACAGGGTGGCCGGGGAGCTGTTTTTT; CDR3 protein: CASSHRVAGELFF
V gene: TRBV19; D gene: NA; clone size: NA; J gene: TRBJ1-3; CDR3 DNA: TGTGCCAGTACTCAGGCTGGAAACACCATATATTTT; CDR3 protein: CASTQAGNTIYF
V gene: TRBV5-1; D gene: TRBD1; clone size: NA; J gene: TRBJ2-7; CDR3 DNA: TGCGCCAGCAGCTTGACAGGGGATTCGAGGTACGAGCAGTACTTC; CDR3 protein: CASSLTGDSRYEQYF
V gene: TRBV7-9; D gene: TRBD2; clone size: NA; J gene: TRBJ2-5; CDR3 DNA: TGTGCCAGCAGCCCCCGTGGTAGCGGGGGGGCGGAGACCCAGTACTTC; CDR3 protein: CASSPRGSGGAETQYF
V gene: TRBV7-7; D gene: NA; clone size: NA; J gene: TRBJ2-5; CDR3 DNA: TGTGCCAGCGGAACCGACAGGCAAGAGACCCAGTACTTC; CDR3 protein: CASGTDRQETQYF
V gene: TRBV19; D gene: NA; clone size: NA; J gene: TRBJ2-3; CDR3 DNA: TGTGCCAGTAGCGTCTTACCGGGACAACCTACAGATACGCAGTATTTT; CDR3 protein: CASSVLPGQPTDTQYF
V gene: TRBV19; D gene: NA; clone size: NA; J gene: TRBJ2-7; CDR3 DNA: TGTGCCAGTAGGGCGGCGGGGCCGGCGACGGAGCAGTACTTC; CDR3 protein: CASRAAGPATEQYF
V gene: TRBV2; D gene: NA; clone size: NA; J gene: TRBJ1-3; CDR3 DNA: TGTGCCAGCAGTTCAAGGAGTGGAAACACCATATATTTT; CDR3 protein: CASSSRSGNTIYF
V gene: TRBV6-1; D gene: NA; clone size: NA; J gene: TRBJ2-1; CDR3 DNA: TGTGCCACCCCGGGGGTCCTAAGCGGGGAGCAGTTCTTC; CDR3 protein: CATPGVLSGEQFF
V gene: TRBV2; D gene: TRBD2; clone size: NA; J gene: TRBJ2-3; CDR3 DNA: TGTGCCAGCAGTGCGACTAGCGGGCCTATCAACACAGATACGCAGTATTTT; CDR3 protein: CASSATSGPINTDTQYF
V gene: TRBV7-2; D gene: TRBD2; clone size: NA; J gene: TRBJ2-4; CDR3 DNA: TGTGCCAGCAGCATTAGCGGGGGGTCCGCCAAAAACATTCAGTACTTC; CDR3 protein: CASSISGGSAKNIQYF
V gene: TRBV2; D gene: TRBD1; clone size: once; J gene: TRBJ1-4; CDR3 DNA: TGTGCCGCTGCGAGGGACAGAGACTATGAAAAACTGTTTTTT; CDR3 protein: CAAARDRDYEKLFF
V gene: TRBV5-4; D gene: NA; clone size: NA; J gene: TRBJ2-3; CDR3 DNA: TGTGCCAGCAGCTTGGCCAGTTCGGGACTCCTGGGGGCAGATACGCAGTATTTT; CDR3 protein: CASSLASSGLLGADTQYF
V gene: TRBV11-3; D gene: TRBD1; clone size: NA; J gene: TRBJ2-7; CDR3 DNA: TGTGCCAGCAGCACCACCACAGGGGGACCCTCCTACGAGCAGTACTTC; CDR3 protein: CASSTTTGGPSYEQYF
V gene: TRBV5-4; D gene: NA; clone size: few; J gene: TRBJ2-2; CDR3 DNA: TGTGCCAGCAGCGGGGATTTTACAGGGCGGACCGGGGAGCTGTTTTTT; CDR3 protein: CASSGDFTGRTGELFF
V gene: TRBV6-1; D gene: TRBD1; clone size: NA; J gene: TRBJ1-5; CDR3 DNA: TGTGCCAGCCGGGACAGGGGCCATCAGCCCCAGCATTTT; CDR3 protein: CASRDRGHQPQHF
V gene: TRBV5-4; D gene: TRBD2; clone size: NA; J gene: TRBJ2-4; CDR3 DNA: TGTGCCAGCAGCTTTCCGGGGGGGCCTGAGAACATTCAGTACTTC; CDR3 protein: CASSFPGGPENIQYF
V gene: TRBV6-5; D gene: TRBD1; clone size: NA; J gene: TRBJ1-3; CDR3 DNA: TGTGCCAGCAGTTCCGCGGACAGGGAGAACACCATATATTTT; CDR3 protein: CASSSADRENTIYF
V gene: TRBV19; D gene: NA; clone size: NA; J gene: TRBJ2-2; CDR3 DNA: TGTGCCAGTACCCCTCTAGGAGGTGGGGAGCTGTTTTTT; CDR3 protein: CASTPLGGGELFF
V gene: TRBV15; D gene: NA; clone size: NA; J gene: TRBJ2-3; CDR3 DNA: TGTGCCACCAGCAGAGGGGGGCGGGTCGATACGCAGTATTTT; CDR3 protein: CATSRGGRVDTQYF
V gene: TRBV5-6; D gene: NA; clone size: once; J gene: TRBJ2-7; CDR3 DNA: TGTGCCAGCACAAAAGGACACGGCCTGGTTGTGGTTTACGAGCAGTACTTC; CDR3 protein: CASTKGHGLVVVYEQYF
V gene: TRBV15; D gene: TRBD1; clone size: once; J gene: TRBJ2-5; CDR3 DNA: TGTGCCACCAGCAGAGATCGGACAGGGGAGACCCAGTACTTC; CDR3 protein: CATSRDRTGETQYF
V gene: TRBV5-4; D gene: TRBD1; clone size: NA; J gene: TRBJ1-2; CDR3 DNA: TGTGCCAGCAGCTCCCTACGGACAGGGGGCAGAGTATTC; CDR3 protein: CASSSLRTGGRVF
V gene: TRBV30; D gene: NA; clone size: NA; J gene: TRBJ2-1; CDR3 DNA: TGTGCCTGGAGTGTAGTGGGGGGACCCTACAATGAGCAGTTCTTC; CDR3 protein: CAWSVVGGPYNEQFF
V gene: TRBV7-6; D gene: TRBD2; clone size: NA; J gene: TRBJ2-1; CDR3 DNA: TGTGCCAGCATCCCTTATGATAGCGGGAACAATGAGCAGTTCTTC; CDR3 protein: CASIPYDSGNNEQFF
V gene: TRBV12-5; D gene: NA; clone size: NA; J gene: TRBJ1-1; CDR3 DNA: TGTGCTAGTGGTCCAGGGATTGCTGAAGCTTTCTTT; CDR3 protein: CASGPGIAEAFF
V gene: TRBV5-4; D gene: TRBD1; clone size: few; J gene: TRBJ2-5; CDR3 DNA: TGTGCCAGCAGCTATAAACAGGGGCAAGAGACCCAGTACTTC; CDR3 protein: CASSYKQGQETQYF
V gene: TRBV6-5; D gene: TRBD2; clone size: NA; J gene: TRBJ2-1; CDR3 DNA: TGTGCCAGCATTTCGGGGGGGAATGAGCAGTTCTTC; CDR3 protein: CASISGGNEQFF
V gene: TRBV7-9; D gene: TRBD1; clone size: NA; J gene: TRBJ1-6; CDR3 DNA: TGTGCCAGCAAGGGGGCTAACTCCTATAATTCACCCCTCCACTTT; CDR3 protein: CASKGANSYNSPLHF